This TCR beta chain was documented in a study of blood T cell repertoires in COVID-19. Study as a whole: The United States, Italy and Spain provided the acute and convalescent COVID-19 samples. In each case, the material was cDNA or gDNA derived from T cells, B-cell-depleted T cells, or PBMCs.

Source study methods: Amplification of reference gene primers provided the estimated nucleated cell counts. Some clones are missing from TCRdb's copy, which holds only in-frame ones; the method was immunoSEQ multiplex PCR. V, J and clone size derive from that table, while D and trimming were established from the DNA sequence. The repertoire includes under 250,000 clones, about 86% of them detected once, and roughly 8.6% sits in the top ten. The germline V gene has CDR1 SGHRS and CDR2 YFSETQ. The V segment lost 4 bases and the J segment 1 base; nucleotides outside the gene matches: 4. The CDR3 is made up of 16 amino acids.

The chain has TRBV5-1 and TRBJ2-2; 10 nucleotides agree with TRBD2. This clonotype originated in a man in his forties with active or convalescent COVID-19. The material sequenced was peripheral blood. The CDR3 sequence is CASSLRTSGNTGELFF. CDR3 DNA: TGCGCCAGCAGCCTACGGACTAGCGGGAACACCGGGGAGCTGTTTTTT.